The 9 T cell receptor beta chains in this list originate from one sample, sequenced in a study of vaccination and CD4 T cells after COVID-19. Their specific antigens are unknown. Cultured CD4+ T cell DNA was sequenced using the Oncomine TCR Beta short-read assay. A single record per CDR3 protein comes from TCRdb applying MiXCR to the PCR reads. The data hold under 25,000 distinct CDR3 sequences, with 60% observed a single time. Treatment meaning: approximately nine-day PBMC culture with coronavirus spike peptide pools or control peptides (ViraFEST assay). This specimen was CD4+ T cells from blood, cultured in vitro, taken after SARS-CoV-2 vaccination. The origin of the receptors is a human donor who received a COVID-19 vaccine.

This clonotype was counted only a few times. This rearrangement joins TRBV2 to TRBJ2-2; 11 bases agree with TRBD2. The J segment lost 0 bases and the V segment lost 6 bases, leaving 3 bases of the junction unmatched. CDR1 SNHLY and CDR2 FYNNEI come from the germline V gene. The CDR3 contains 16 residues. The CDR3 DNA reads TGTGCCAGCAGGCCGACTAGCGGGGCGAACACCGGGGAGCTGTTTTTT. Protein: CASRPTSGANTGELFF.

This chain's CDR3 is CASSFKQGTEAFF. The CDR3 DNA reads TGTGCCAGCAGCTTTAAACAGGGGACTGAAGCTTTCTTT. This chain links TRBV7-9 with TRBJ1-1, with 7 bases that match TRBD1. The V segment lost 3 bases and the J segment 5 bases; nucleotides outside the gene matches: 3. The germline CDR1 and CDR2 sequences are SEHNR and FQNEAQ (reference sequence). This CDR3 spans 13 amino acids.

This clonotype was counted a few times. One end of the junction is discordant with germline, which a read error may explain. This sequence joins TRBV20-1 and TRBJ1-1, with TRBD1 identical over 7 bases. The CDR3 is 12 residues long. Germline CDR1 is DFQATT and CDR2 is SNEGSKA (reference sequence). The CDR3 nucleotides read TGCAGTGCCAGAGGACAGGCGGGTGAAGCTTTCTTT. It codes for CSARGQAGEAFF.

This clonotype was recorded a few times. This chain uses TRBV5-1 with TRBJ2-3; 7 bases fit TRBD2. Unmatched junction bases numbered 8, after V lost 7 bases and J lost 0 bases. CDR1 is SGHRS, CDR2 YFSETQ, per germline. The CDR3 length is 15 residues. The CDR3 loop is CASGSGGRSTDTQYF. CDR3 DNA: TGCGCCAGCGGGTCCGGGGGGAGAAGCACAGATACGCAGTATTTT.

The J gene is TRBJ1-1, the V gene TRBV7-8, with D maybe TRBD1 (5 bases). This CDR3 is 15 amino acids long. The V end was cut by 5 bases, the J end by 0 bases, with 13 bases between. CDR1 is SGHVS and CDR2 is FQNEAQ in the germline V gene. CDR3 region: CASSLIREVNTEAFF. The CDR3 DNA follows: TGTGCCAGCAGCCTAATCAGGGAAGTGAACACTGAAGCTTTCTTT.

This chain links TRBV24-1 with TRBJ2-2, with TRBD2 as a possible D gene (6 bases). Trimming pared 6 bases from V and 4 bases from J, leaving 8 bases between. CDR3 size: 13 residues. Germline CDR1 KGHDR, CDR2 SFDVKD. The CDR3 DNA reads as TGTGCCACCAGTTCCGGGAGCACCGGGGAGCTGTTTTTT. It is translated as CATSSGSTGELFF.

This clonotype was counted only a few times. The chain combines TRBV25-1 with TRBJ2-3; D unclear. The CDR3 totals 14 residues. V was pared by 5 bases and J by 2 bases, with 11 bases between. Germline lookup yields CDR1 MGHDK and CDR2 SYGVNS. Here the CDR3 reads CASSYVHYTDTQYF. The DNA for the CDR3 is TGTGCCAGCAGTTATGTGCACTACACAGATACGCAGTATTTT.

In the case of this clonotype: Germline is not matched at one junction end, which may reflect a read error. The CDR3 DNA is TGCAGTGCTAGAATGGGCACTGAAACTTTCTTT. This codes for CSARMGTETFF. The chain uses TRBV20-1 and TRBJ1-1; D uncertain. Germline V CDR1 and CDR2: DFQATT, SNEGSKA (reference sequence). This CDR3 is built from 11 residues.

This clonotype was detected only a few times. The V call is TRBV5-8, the J call TRBJ2-2; the D gene is possibly TRBD2 (6 bases). V lost 0 bases to trimming and J lost 4 bases, with 16 bases between them. This CDR3 comprises 17 residues. Germline CDR1 SGHTS, CDR2 YDEGEE. The CDR3 sequence: CASSLVRGGESTGELFF. The DNA for the CDR3 is TGTGCCAGCAGCTTGGTCCGTGGCGGGGAGAGCACCGGGGAGCTGTTTTTT.